One and the same sample provided the 25 T cell receptor beta chains below, sequenced in a study of OX40 agonist ivuxolimab in advanced cancers. TCRdb's table, derived via immunoSEQ multiplex PCR, lists solely in-frame clones and lacks some. The table has some 66,000 clones, around 90% seen once. The sequencing used CD4+ or CD8+ T cells sorted from blood, collected in a trial of the OX40 agonist ivuxolimab. Receptor source: an adult with an advanced solid tumor such as melanoma, head and neck, liver or kidney cancer.

The gene calls are TRBV6-5 and TRBJ2-1; the match to TRBD1 covers 10 bases. V was clipped by 5 bases and J by 7 bases; unmatched bases: 5. Per germline, CDR1 MNHEY and CDR2 SVGAGI. The CDR3 extends over 14 amino acids. DNA for the CDR3: TGTGCCAGCAGTAAGGACAGGGGGGCGAATGAGCAGTTCTTC. Residues: CASSKDRGANEQFF.

This chain joins TRBV5-1 and TRBJ2-3; TRBD2 aligns across 11 bases. V gave up 4 bases and J gave up 4 bases; unmatched junction bases: 11. CDR1 and CDR2 (germline): SGHRS, YFSETQ. The CDR3 covers 17 residues. The CDR3 loop is CASSRPTSGAGADTQYF. CDR3 DNA: TGCGCCAGCAGCAGACCGACTAGCGGGGCCGGGGCAGATACGCAGTATTTT.

The chain has TRBV30 and TRBJ2-5, with D possibly being TRBD1 (6 bases). Trimming cost V 2 bases and J 1 base, with 11 bases left between them. There are 14 residues in the CDR3. Germline lookup yields CDR1 GTSNPN and CDR2 SVGIG (reference sequence). The CDR3 protein is CAWSPGQIQETQYF. For the CDR3, the DNA is TGTGCCTGGAGTCCTGGACAGATCCAAGAGACCCAGTACTTC.

This rearrangement joins TRBV7-8 to TRBJ2-1; TRBD2 might be the D (6 bases). Trimming took off 1 base at V and 12 bases at J, with 10 bases between the two ends. Germline V gene data show CDR1 as SGHVS and CDR2 as FQNEAQ. CDR3 length equals 12 residues. CDR3 sequence (DNA): TGTGCCAGCAGCTTAGGGCTCGGGGGGCAGTTCTTC. Protein: CASSLGLGGQFF.

The chain links TRBV5-1 to TRBJ1-5, with D possibly matching TRBD1 (5 bases). V dropped 0 bases and J dropped 3 bases, with 10 bases sitting between them. The CDR3 totals 15 residues. In germline, CDR1 is SGHRS, CDR2 YFSETQ. The CDR3 loop reads CASSLDQGANQPQHF. Here the CDR3 DNA reads TGCGCCAGCAGCTTGGATCAGGGTGCCAATCAGCCCCAGCATTTT.

This chain links TRBV11-2 with TRBJ2-1; the match to TRBD2 covers 9 bases. Per the germline V gene, CDR1 is SGHAT and CDR2 is FQNNGV. Losses at the gene ends were 5 bases for V and 15 bases for J; bases not matched to a gene: 8. CDR3 length equals 12 residues. This CDR3 reads CASSPGLATLFF. CDR3 DNA: TGTGCCAGCAGCCCGGGACTAGCAACGCTGTTCTTC.

The gene calls are TRBV19 and TRBJ2-2; D possibly matches TRBD1 or TRBD2 (5 bases each). This CDR3 contains 13 residues. The germline CDR1 and CDR2 sequences are LNHDA and SQIVND (reference sequence). V shed 5 bases and J shed 8 bases, with 12 bases lying between them. CDR3 in amino acids: CASSGTAGGELFF. CDR3 in DNA: TGTGCCAGTAGTGGGACGGCCGGGGGGGAGCTGTTTTTT.

V is TRBV25-1 and J is TRBJ2-1; TRBD1 matches at 10 bases. The CDR3 sequence is 15 residues long. The trim removed 2 bases at V and 7 bases at J, leaving 5 bases unmatched. Germline V CDR1 and CDR2: MGHDK, SYGVNS. DNA for the CDR3: TGTGCCAGCAGTGAAGGTTTGGGACAGGGGAATGAGCAGTTCTTC. Amino acid sequence: CASSEGLGQGNEQFF.

The J gene is TRBJ2-1, the V gene TRBV5-1; 8 bases match TRBD2. Germline lookup yields CDR1 SGHRS and CDR2 YFSETQ. V dropped 0 bases and J dropped 3; count of bases not matched to a gene: 2. This CDR3 comprises 15 residues. The CDR3 DNA follows: TGCGCCAGCAGCTTGGGTAGCGGGGACTACAATGAGCAGTTCTTC. Translated: CASSLGSGDYNEQFF.

The chain joins TRBV9 to TRBJ1-1; weak D call: TRBD1 (5 bases). Germline CDR1 is SGDLS and CDR2 is YYNGEE. Trimming stripped 3 bases from V and 0 bases from J, with 12 bases between. This CDR3 has 15 residues. In nucleotides, the CDR3 is TGTGCCAGCAGCGCCCGGGACCGAATGAACACTGAAGCTTTCTTT. Protein product: CASSARDRMNTEAFF.

As to this clone: The germline gene is not matched at one end of the junction; a read error may be the cause. The rearrangement joins TRBV7-8 to TRBJ2-3; TRBD2 agrees at 7 bases. This CDR3 is 13 amino acids long. The germline V gene has CDR1 SGHVS and CDR2 FQNEAQ. In nucleotides, the CDR3 is TGTGCCTGCAGTGGGGGGGGTAGGGATACGCAGTATTTT. It translates to CACSGGGRDTQYF.

This clone was detected only once. This chain joins TRBV19 and TRBJ1-1; perhaps TRBD1 as D (5 bases). Trimming took off 1 base at V and 4 bases at J, with 16 bases between the two ends. Per germline, CDR1 LNHDA and CDR2 SQIVND (reference sequence). The CDR3 sequence is 16 residues long. CDR3 coding DNA: TGTGCCAGTAGTATAGTGCCCTCAAGACAGCTCACTGAAGCTTTCTTT. This translates into CASSIVPSRQLTEAFF.

This chain uses TRBV4-1 with TRBJ2-5; unclear D gene. Germline loops: CDR1 MGHRA, CDR2 YSYEKL. This CDR3 is 14 amino acids long. V was shortened by 1 base and J by 5 bases, with 11 bases between the two germline ends. The CDR3 DNA reads TGCGCCAGCAGCCAAGGCTCGATTACGGAGACCCAGTACTTC. This gives the protein CASSQGSITETQYF.

This clone occurred a few times. The chain links TRBV11-2 to TRBJ2-7; the match to TRBD1 covers 9 bases. The V and J ends lost 0 bases and 0 bases, in that order; junction bases with no gene match: 0. This CDR3 has 15 amino acids. CDR1 is SGHAT and CDR2 is FQNNGV in the germline V gene. The CDR3 DNA reads as TGTGCCAGCAGCTTAGAACAGGGGGCCTCCTACGAGCAGTACTTC. It codes for CASSLEQGASYEQYF. The full variable domain, completed using reference TRBV11-2 and TRBJ2-7, is EAGVAQSPRYKIIEKRQSVAFWCNPISGHATLYWYQQILGQGPKLLIQFQNNGVVDDSQLPKDRFSAERLKGVDSTLKIQPAKLEDSAVYLCASSLEQGASYEQYFGPGTRLTVT.

The CDR3 region is CASSLGGTAYNEQFF. For the CDR3, the DNA is TGTGCCAGCAGCTTAGGAGGGACAGCCTACAATGAGCAGTTCTTC. The V and J genes are TRBV7-2 and TRBJ2-1; TRBD1 matches 7 bases. The J segment lost 2 bases and the V segment lost 1 base, leaving 2 bases of the junction unmatched. This CDR3 is built from 15 residues. Looked up from germline, CDR1 is SGHTA and CDR2 is FQGNSA.

This clone was counted only a few times. V and J are TRBV5-6 and TRBJ2-7; D uncertain. The CDR3 is 15 amino acids. In germline, CDR1 is SGHDT, CDR2 YYEEEE. The ends were cut back, 0 bases at V and 0 bases at J, with 10 bases in the middle. The DNA for the CDR3 is TGTGCCAGCAGCTTGGGCGGCCCCAGCTCCTACGAGCAGTACTTC. This translates into CASSLGGPSSYEQYF.

Notes on this clone: One junction end does not reproduce the germline sequence, and a read error may be involved. The chain has TRBV19 and TRBJ1-4; tentative D call: TRBD1 (5 bases). Germline CDR1 LNHDA, CDR2 SQIVND (reference sequence). This CDR3 has 16 amino acids. For the CDR3, the DNA is TGTGCCAGTAGGATAGGGAGGGGTGCGGCTAATGAAAAACTGTTTTTT. Translated: CASRIGRGAANEKLFF.

V is TRBV19 and J is TRBJ2-2; TRBD1 agrees at 9 bases. V dropped 5 bases and J dropped 6; count of bases not matched to a gene: 4. The CDR3 extends over 14 amino acids. The germline gives CDR1 LNHDA, CDR2 SQIVND (reference sequence). The CDR3 coding sequence is TGTGCCAGTAGTCTACAGGGGGCGCCCGGGGAGCTGTTTTTT. It translates to CASSLQGAPGELFF.

CDR3 region: CASRLAGGNTGELFF. The DNA of the CDR3 is TGTGCCAGCAGACTAGCGGGGGGAAACACCGGGGAGCTGTTTTTT. The chain employs TRBV2 and TRBJ2-2; 12 nucleotides match TRBD2. The CDR3 runs to 15 residues. V lost 6 bases to trimming and J lost 2 bases; unmatched junction nucleotides: 1. Germline V gene data show CDR1 as SNHLY and CDR2 as FYNNEI. Looking up the rest from reference TRBV2 and TRBJ2-2 gives the full variable domain: EPEVTQTPSHQVTQMGQEVILRCVPISNHLYFYWYRQILGQKVEFLVSFYNNEISEKSEIFDDQFSVERPDGSNFTLKIRSTKLEDSAMYFCASRLAGGNTGELFFGEGSRLTVL.

The CDR3 is CASSYWSPGVNTEAFF. CDR3 bases: TGTGCCAGCAGTTACTGGAGTCCCGGGGTGAACACTGAAGCTTTCTTT. The chain recombines TRBV6-5 with TRBJ1-1; D is undetermined. Germline CDR1 is MNHEY and CDR2 is SVGAGI. This CDR3 spans 16 amino acids. The V end lost 1 base, the J end lost 0 bases, and 12 bases lay between the germline ends.

The chain combines TRBV18 with TRBJ1-1; D possibly corresponds to TRBD1 (5 bases). CDR3 size: 15 residues. Trimming left V 2 bases short and J 4 bases short, with 14 bases between. Germline V gene lookup returns CDR1 KGHSH and CDR2 LQKENI. The CDR3 DNA reads TGTGCCAGCTCACCAATCGCCAGGGCCGGCACTGAAGCTTTCTTT. This sequence encodes CASSPIARAGTEAFF.

This rearrangement joins TRBV4-3 to TRBJ1-5; D gene ambiguous. V was clipped by 0 bases and J by 7 bases, with 7 bases between them. Germline CDR1 reads LGHNA; CDR2 reads YSLEER. The CDR3 sequence is 13 residues long. The CDR3 here is CASSQERGQPQHF. The CDR3 region has the DNA TGCGCCAGCAGCCAAGAACGGGGACAGCCCCAGCATTTT.

The chain employs TRBV9 and TRBJ1-1; TRBD1 might be the D (5 bases). V gave up 1 base and J gave up 3 bases, with 16 bases separating them. This CDR3 contains 16 residues. Germline V gives CDR1 SGDLS, CDR2 YYNGEE. The CDR3 DNA is TGTGCCAGCAGCGTATCTGGGGCGCGAAGAGACACTGAAGCTTTCTTT. The encoded protein is CASSVSGARRDTEAFF.

The chain links TRBV9 to TRBJ1-1; D may be TRBD1 (5 bases). The length of the CDR3 is 16 residues. Germline loops: CDR1 SGDLS, CDR2 YYNGEE. Trimming pared 4 bases from V and 4 bases from J, leaving 20 bases between. CDR3 nucleotide sequence: TGTGCCAGCAGCCTAGAAGGAGGTTCGGGGGGCACTGAAGCTTTCTTT. This translates into CASSLEGGSGGTEAFF.

This chain uses TRBV7-2 with TRBJ2-7; D is unresolved. The CDR3 is 12 amino acids. The germline CDR1 and CDR2 sequences are SGHTA and FQGNSA. The germline V and J ends were trimmed by 5 bases and 0 bases, with 5 bases remaining between them. CDR3 in amino acids: CASSQSSYEQYF. CDR3 DNA sequence: TGTGCCAGCAGCCAGAGCTCCTACGAGCAGTACTTC.